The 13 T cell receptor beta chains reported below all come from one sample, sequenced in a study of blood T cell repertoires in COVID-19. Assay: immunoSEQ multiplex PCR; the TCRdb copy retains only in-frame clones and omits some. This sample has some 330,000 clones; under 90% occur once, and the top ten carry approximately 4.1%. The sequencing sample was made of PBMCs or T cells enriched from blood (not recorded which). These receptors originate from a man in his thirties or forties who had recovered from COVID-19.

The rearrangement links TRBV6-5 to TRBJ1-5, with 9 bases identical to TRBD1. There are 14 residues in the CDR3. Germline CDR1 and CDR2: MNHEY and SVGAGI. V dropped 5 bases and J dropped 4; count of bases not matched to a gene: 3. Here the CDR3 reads CASSQQGANQPQHF. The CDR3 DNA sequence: TGTGCCAGCAGTCAACAGGGGGCTAATCAGCCCCAGCATTTT.

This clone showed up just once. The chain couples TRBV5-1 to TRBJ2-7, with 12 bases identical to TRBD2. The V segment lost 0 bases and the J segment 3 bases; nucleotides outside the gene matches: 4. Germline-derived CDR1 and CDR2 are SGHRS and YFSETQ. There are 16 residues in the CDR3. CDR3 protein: CASSLGLAGASYEQYF. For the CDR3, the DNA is TGCGCCAGCAGCTTGGGACTAGCGGGGGCTAGCTACGAGCAGTACTTC.

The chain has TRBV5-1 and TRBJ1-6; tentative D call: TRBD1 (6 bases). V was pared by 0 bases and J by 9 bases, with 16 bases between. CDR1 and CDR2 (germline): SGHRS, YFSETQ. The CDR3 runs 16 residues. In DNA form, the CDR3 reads TGCGCCAGCAGCTTGGTGGCAGGGGTTGTGAGTTCACCCCTCCACTTT. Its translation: CASSLVAGVVSSPLHF.

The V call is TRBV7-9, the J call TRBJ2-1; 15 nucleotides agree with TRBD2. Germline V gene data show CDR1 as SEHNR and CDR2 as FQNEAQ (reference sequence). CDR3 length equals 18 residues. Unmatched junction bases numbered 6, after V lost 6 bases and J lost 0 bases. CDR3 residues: CASRAGTSGRSSYNEQFF. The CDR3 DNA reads TGTGCCAGCAGAGCCGGGACTAGCGGGAGGAGCTCCTACAATGAGCAGTTCTTC.

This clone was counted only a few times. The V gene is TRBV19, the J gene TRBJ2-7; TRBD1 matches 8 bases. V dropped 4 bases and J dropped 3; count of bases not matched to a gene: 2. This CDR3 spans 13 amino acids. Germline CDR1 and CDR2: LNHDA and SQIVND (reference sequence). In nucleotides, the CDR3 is TGTGCCAGTAGTAAACAGGGGGACTACGAGCAGTACTTC. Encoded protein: CASSKQGDYEQYF.

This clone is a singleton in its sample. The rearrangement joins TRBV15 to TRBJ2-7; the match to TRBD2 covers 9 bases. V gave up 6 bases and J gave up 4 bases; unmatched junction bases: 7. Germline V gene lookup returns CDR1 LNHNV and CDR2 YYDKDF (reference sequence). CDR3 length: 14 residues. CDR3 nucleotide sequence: TGTGCCACCAGTCTTACTAGCGGGCCTTACGAGCAGTACTTC. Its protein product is CATSLTSGPYEQYF.

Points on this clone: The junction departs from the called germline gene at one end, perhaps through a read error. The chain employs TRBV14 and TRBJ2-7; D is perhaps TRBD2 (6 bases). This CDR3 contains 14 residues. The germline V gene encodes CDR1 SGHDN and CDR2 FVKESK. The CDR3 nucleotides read TGTGCCAGCAGCCAAGCGGGAGTCTCCCACGAGCAGTACTTC. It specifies CASSQAGVSHEQYF.

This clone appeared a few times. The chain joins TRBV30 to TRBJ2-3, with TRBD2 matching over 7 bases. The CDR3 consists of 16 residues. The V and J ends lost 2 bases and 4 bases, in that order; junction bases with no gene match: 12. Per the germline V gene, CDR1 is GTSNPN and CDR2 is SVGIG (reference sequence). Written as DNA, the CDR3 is TGTGCCTGGAGTTGGGGGGGAGGGGCCGCGGCAGATACGCAGTATTTT. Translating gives CAWSWGGGAAADTQYF. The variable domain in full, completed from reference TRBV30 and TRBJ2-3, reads SQTIHQWPATLVQPVGSPLSLECTVEGTSNPNLYWYRQAAGRGLQLLFYSVGIGQISSEVPQNLSASRPQDRQFILSSKKLLLSDSGFYLCAWSWGGGAAADTQYFGPGTRLTVL.

The CDR3 protein is CASSPPQGSAGELFF. The CDR3 region has the DNA TGTGCCAGCAGTCCCCCACAGGGTAGCGCCGGGGAGCTGTTTTTT. The gene calls are TRBV28 and TRBJ2-2; weak D call: TRBD1 (6 bases). The germline V gene encodes CDR1 MDHEN and CDR2 SYDVKM. V lost 5 bases, J lost 6 bases, and 16 bases lay in between. The CDR3 loop spans 15 amino acids.

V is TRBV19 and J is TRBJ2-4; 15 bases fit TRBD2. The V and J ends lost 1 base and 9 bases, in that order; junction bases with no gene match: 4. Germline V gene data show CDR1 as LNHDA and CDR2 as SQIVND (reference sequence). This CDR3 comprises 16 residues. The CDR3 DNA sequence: TGTGCCAGTAGTATAGGGACTAGCGGGGGGGCCGTCATTCAGTACTTC. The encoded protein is CASSIGTSGGAVIQYF.

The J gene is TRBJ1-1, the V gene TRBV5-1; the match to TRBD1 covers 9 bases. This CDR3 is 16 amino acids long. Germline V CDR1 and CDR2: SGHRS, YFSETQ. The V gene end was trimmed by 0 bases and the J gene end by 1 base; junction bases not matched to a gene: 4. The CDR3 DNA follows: TGCGCCAGCAGCTTGGTCTACAGGGGGCGGAACACTGAAGCTTTCTTT. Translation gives CASSLVYRGRNTEAFF.

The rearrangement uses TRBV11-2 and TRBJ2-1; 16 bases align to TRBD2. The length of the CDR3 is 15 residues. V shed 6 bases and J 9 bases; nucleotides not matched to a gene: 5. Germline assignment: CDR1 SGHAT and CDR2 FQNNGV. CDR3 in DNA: TGTGCCAGCAGACCAGGGACTAGCGGGAGGGGTGAGCAGTTCTTC. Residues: CASRPGTSGRGEQFF.

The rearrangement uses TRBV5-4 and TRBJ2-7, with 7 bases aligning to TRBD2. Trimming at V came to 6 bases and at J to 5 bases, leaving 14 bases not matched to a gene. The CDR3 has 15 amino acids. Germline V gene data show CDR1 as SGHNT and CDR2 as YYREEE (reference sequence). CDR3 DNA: TGTGCCAGCACCCCGTACGGGGGAGGGCCGAACGAGCAGTACTTC. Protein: CASTPYGGGPNEQYF.